The next 20 T cell receptor beta chains were all read from a single sample in a study of T cell clonality in common variable immunodeficiency. The method was immunoSEQ multiplex PCR; TCRdb's version includes in-frame clones alone and lacks a portion of them. The sample is made up of more than 65,000 clones, none counted only once. Sequenced sample: peripheral blood mononuclear cells. The source is a person between 18 and 75 years old in good health.

This clone showed up many times. With the read ending 3 residues before the CDR3 end, the germline J gene is used to fill in that end. J is TRBJ2-7 and V is TRBV5-6; D remains unclear. The CDR3 runs to 13 residues. V was clipped by 1 base and J by 0 bases, with 5 bases between them. In germline, CDR1 is SGHDT, CDR2 YYEEEE. The sequenced CDR3 bases are TGTGCCAGCAGCTTGTACAGCTCCTACGAG. Translating it yields CASSLYSSYE. The CDR3 as a whole reads CASSLYSSYEQYF.

This clone was picked up a small number of times. The part of the CDR3 DNA that was read is TGTGCCAGCAGTGTCCGACTGACCGAAGAGACC. Translated, it gives CASSVRLTEET. The full CDR3 is CASSVRLTEETQYF. This chain uses TRBV6-1 with TRBJ2-5; no definite D call. The DNA ends 3 residues before the CDR3 does, and the rest of the CDR3 is filled in from the germline J gene. V was shortened by 4 bases and J by 3 bases, with 12 bases between the two germline ends. The germline gives CDR1 MNHNS, CDR2 SASEGT. CDR3 length: 14 residues.

This clone showed up many times. The CDR3 end falls 3 residues outside the read, so it is completed with the germline J gene. V gene TRBV5-4 combines with J gene TRBJ1-2; 7 bases align to TRBD1. The CDR3 is 15 amino acids. Trimming took 2 bases from V and 0 from J; bases not matched to a gene: 4. Germline V gives CDR1 SGHNT, CDR2 YYREEE (reference sequence). The CDR3 bases that were read are TGTGCCAGCAGCTTTCAGGGGGTAGCTAACTATGGC. As protein: CASSFQGVANYG. The CDR3 reads in full as CASSFQGVANYGYTF.

Ten or more counts support this clone. The CDR3 is cut off 3 residues early in the read; its end comes from the germline J gene. The gene calls are TRBV7-2 and TRBJ1-1; 8 bases fit TRBD1. The CDR3 runs 14 residues. Germline V gene lookup returns CDR1 SGHTA and CDR2 FQGNSA. V was clipped by 5 bases and J by 4 bases; unmatched bases: 6. CDR3 protein: CASSLSGGGTEAFF. CDR3 DNA, as far as it was read: TGTGCCAGCAGCCTTTCAGGGGGCGGCACTGAA.

This clone appeared many times. From the germline J gene comes the end of the CDR3, since the read stops 3 residues before it. The chain has TRBV2 and TRBJ2-7; 9 bases map to TRBD1. The CDR3 has 16 amino acids. Losses at the gene ends were 7 bases for V and 1 base for J; bases not matched to a gene: 11. Germline V gene lookup returns CDR1 SNHLY and CDR2 FYNNEI. CDR3 amino acids: CASNRQGGALSYEQYF. CDR3 bases read: TGTGCCAGCAACAGACAGGGGGGAGCCCTATCCTACGAG.

This clone was picked up many times. The DNA ends 3 residues before the CDR3 does, and the rest of the CDR3 is filled in from the germline J gene. This chain uses TRBV5-1 with TRBJ2-3, with 9 nucleotides matching TRBD1. Trimming cost V 4 bases and J 4 bases; bases outside gene matches: 7. CDR1 is SGHRS and CDR2 is YFSETQ in the germline V gene. The CDR3 spans 15 residues. The DNA read from the CDR3 is TGCGCCAGCAGCGGACGGACAGGGGCCGCAGATACG. Amino acid sequence: CASSGRTGAADT. The whole CDR3 protein reads CASSGRTGAADTQYF.

Ten or more counts support this clone. The read ends 3 residues early relative to the CDR3; the germline J gene fills the gap. The rearrangement links TRBV18 to TRBJ2-7; 11 bases fit TRBD2. Trimming at V came to 2 bases and at J to 3 bases, leaving 12 bases not matched to a gene. Per the germline V gene, CDR1 is KGHSH and CDR2 is LQKENI. The CDR3 runs 18 residues. CDR3 in amino acids: CASSPKLAGGPFNYEQYF. The part of the CDR3 DNA that was read is TGTGCCAGCTCACCAAAATTAGCGGGAGGGCCATTTAACTACGAG.

This clone was seen only a few times. The read ends 3 residues before the CDR3 terminus; that terminus is restored from the germline J gene. The chain has TRBV19 and TRBJ1-5, with D unresolved. The V end was cut by 7 bases, the J end by 0 bases, with 28 bases between. The CDR3 sequence is 20 residues long. Germline V CDR1 and CDR2: LNHDA, SQIVND (reference sequence). The CDR3 protein is CASNNAKGRSYLDSNQPQHF. CDR3 DNA (partial): TGTGCCAGTAACAACGCCAAGGGCCGTTCTTACCTGGATAGCAATCAGCCC.

This clone was seen ten or more times. The part of the CDR3 DNA that was read is TGTGCCAGCAGCTTATTAGGGGGAAACTCCTACGAG. Protein sequence: CASSLLGGNSYE. The whole CDR3 reads CASSLLGGNSYEQYF. The J gene is TRBJ2-7, the V gene TRBV7-2; D is possibly TRBD1 (6 bases). The read ends 3 residues before the CDR3 terminus; that terminus is restored from the germline J gene. The CDR3 has 15 residues. Germline V gene data show CDR1 as SGHTA and CDR2 as FQGNSA. The ends were cut back, 2 bases at V and 0 bases at J, with 11 bases in the middle.

This clone was seen only a few times. The DNA ends 3 residues before the CDR3 does, and the rest of the CDR3 is filled in from the germline J gene. This chain joins TRBV7-8 and TRBJ1-3; tentatively, D is TRBD1 (6 bases). Germline V gene sequence: CDR1 SGHVS, CDR2 FQNEAQ. This CDR3 is 18 amino acids long. With 1 base removed from V and 0 bases from J, the gap between germline ends came to 16 bases. CDR3 bases read: TGTGCCAGCAGCTTAGTCGATTCGGACAGACACTCTGGAAACACC. Its translation is CASSLVDSDRHSGNT. The whole CDR3 protein reads CASSLVDSDRHSGNTIYF.

This clone was counted many times. The sequenced fragment ends 3 residues before the CDR3 boundary, so the rest is inferred from the germline J gene. This chain joins TRBV28 and TRBJ1-1; 7 bases map to TRBD1. The J segment lost 4 bases and the V segment lost 5 bases, leaving 10 bases of the junction unmatched. The length of the CDR3 is 15 residues. CDR1 and CDR2 (germline): MDHEN, SYDVKM. CDR3 DNA, as far as it was read: TGTGCCAGCAGTCTACAGGGGACCTTGGGCACTGAA. Its protein product is CASSLQGTLGTE. In full, the CDR3 is CASSLQGTLGTEAFF.

This clone has a count of ten or more. The read ends 3 residues before the CDR3 terminus; that terminus is restored from the germline J gene. The rearrangement links TRBV20-1 to TRBJ2-1; 11 bases are shared with TRBD2. CDR3 length: 15 residues. V gave up 3 bases and J gave up 7 bases; unmatched junction bases: 8. Germline values: CDR1 DFQATT, CDR2 SNEGSKA (reference sequence). CDR3 DNA, as far as it was read: TGCAGTGCTAGGCTTCTAGCGGGAGGAAGGAATGAG. As protein: CSARLLAGGRNE. The entire CDR3 reads CSARLLAGGRNEQFF.

This clone occurred many times. Read coverage stops 3 residues before the CDR3 terminus; the germline J gene supplies the remainder. The V call is TRBV30, the J call TRBJ1-2; 9 bases line up with TRBD1. The CDR3 runs 14 residues. From germline, CDR1 is GTSNPN and CDR2 SVGIG (reference sequence). V shed 7 bases and J 0 bases; nucleotides not matched to a gene: 6. The CDR3: CALTGGSSNYGYTF. CDR3 DNA (partial): TGTGCCTTGACAGGGGGGTCTTCTAACTATGGC.

This clone was found many times. The sequenced fragment ends 3 residues before the CDR3 boundary, so the rest is inferred from the germline J gene. The chain is built from TRBV29-1 and TRBJ2-3; D possibly corresponds to TRBD2 (5 bases). Germline values: CDR1 SQVTM, CDR2 ANQGSEA. The CDR3 is 14 residues long. The V end lost 5 bases, the J end lost 2 bases, and 14 bases lay between the germline ends. The covered CDR3 bases are TGCAGCGTTCTCTCGGCGGGCCCCACAGATACG. Translation: CSVLSAGPTDT. The complete CDR3 sequence is CSVLSAGPTDTQYF.

The table lists this clone with many counts. From the germline J gene comes the end of the CDR3, since the read stops 3 residues before it. V usage is TRBV28 and J usage is TRBJ2-1; TRBD2 matches at 7 bases. V dropped 5 bases and J dropped 5; count of bases not matched to a gene: 12. Germline values: CDR1 MDHEN, CDR2 SYDVKM. The CDR3 sequence is 16 residues long. This chain's CDR3 is CASSRDRGGRHNEQFF. CDR3 bases read: TGTGCCAGCAGTCGAGACCGGGGAGGGAGGCACAATGAG.

This clone was detected ten times or more. Read coverage stops 3 residues before the CDR3 terminus; the germline J gene supplies the remainder. The V and J genes are TRBV20-1 and TRBJ2-7, with TRBD2 identical over 9 bases. The germline gives CDR1 DFQATT, CDR2 SNEGSKA (reference sequence). The CDR3 contains 15 residues. J gave up 6 bases and V 0 bases, and 9 bases lay outside the gene matches. CDR3 sequence reads: CSARDQVSGSREQYF. CDR3 DNA (partial): TGCAGTGCTAGAGATCAGGTTAGCGGGAGTCGCGAG.

Many counts were recorded for this clone. The read ends 3 residues shy of where the CDR3 ends; the end is completed using the germline J gene. The chain carries TRBV20-1 and TRBJ2-1; 9 bases are a match to TRBD2. J was trimmed by 5 bases and V by 1 base; bases with no gene match: 6. The CDR3 loop spans 15 amino acids. The germline gives CDR1 DFQATT, CDR2 SNEGSKA (reference sequence). This CDR3 reads CSARGWAGGDNEQFF. CDR3 DNA (partial): TGCAGTGCTAGAGGTTGGGCGGGGGGGGACAATGAG.

This clone came up many times. The read terminates 3 residues before the CDR3 end, so the remaining end is supplied by the germline J gene. V is TRBV20-1 and J is TRBJ2-7, with D possibly being TRBD1 (6 bases). The CDR3 spans 13 residues. V lost 0 bases and J lost 3, with 9 bases in between. From germline, CDR1 is DFQATT and CDR2 SNEGSKA (reference sequence). CDR3 bases read: TGCAGTGCTAGAGAGGGGGCTGGCTACGAG. It yields the protein CSAREGAGYE. The full CDR3 protein reads CSAREGAGYEQYF.

This clone was detected many times. The CDR3 goes on 3 residues after the read ends, and that part is filled in from the germline J gene. The gene calls are TRBV28 and TRBJ2-1; TRBD2 aligns across 13 bases. The junction had 0 bases not matched to a gene; V was cut back by 0 bases and J by 7 bases. The CDR3 runs to 15 residues. Germline CDR1 MDHEN, CDR2 SYDVKM. CDR3 DNA (partial): TGTGCCAGCAGTTTATGGACTAGCGGGAGGAATGAG. Translation gives CASSLWTSGRNE. The whole CDR3 is CASSLWTSGRNEQFF. The entire variable domain, with the rest obtained from reference TRBV28 and TRBJ2-1, is as follows: DVKVTQSSRYLVKRTGEKVFLECVQDMDHENMFWYRQDPGLGLRLIYFSYDVKMKEKGDIPEGYSVSREKKERFSLILESASTNQTSMYLCASSLWTSGRNEQFFGPGTRLTVL.

At least ten counts were recorded for this clone. Read sequence stops 3 residues before the CDR3 end, and the germline J gene provides the missing end. The chain joins TRBV5-1 to TRBJ2-1, with no clear D. Germline-derived CDR1 and CDR2 are SGHRS and YFSETQ. V was shortened by 0 bases and J by 5 bases, with 6 bases between the two germline ends. CDR3 length equals 13 residues. The sequenced part of the CDR3 DNA is TGCGCCAGCAGCTTGGGTCCCAACAATGAG. Translation: CASSLGPNNE. The whole CDR3 protein reads CASSLGPNNEQFF.